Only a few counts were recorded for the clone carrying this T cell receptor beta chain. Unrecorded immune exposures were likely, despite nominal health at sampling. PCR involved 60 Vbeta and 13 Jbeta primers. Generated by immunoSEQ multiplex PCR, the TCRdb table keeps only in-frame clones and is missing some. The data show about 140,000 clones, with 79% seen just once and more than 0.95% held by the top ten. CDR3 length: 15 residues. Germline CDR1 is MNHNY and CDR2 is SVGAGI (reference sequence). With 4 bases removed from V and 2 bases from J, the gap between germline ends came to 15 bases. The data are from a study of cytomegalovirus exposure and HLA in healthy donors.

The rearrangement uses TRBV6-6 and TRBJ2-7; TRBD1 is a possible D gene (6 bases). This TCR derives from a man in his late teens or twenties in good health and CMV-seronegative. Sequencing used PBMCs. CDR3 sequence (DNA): TGTGCCAGCAGTTTACTCCGGACAGCCACCTACGAGCAGTACTTC. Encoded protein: CASSLLRTATYEQYF.